The source of this TCR beta chain is a study of CD4 T cells in relation to SARS-CoV-2 and coronaviruses. Study at large: PBMCs were cultured with antigen for 10 days before TCR beta sequencing.

This CDR3 is 18 amino acids long. The germline V gene encodes CDR1 SGHAT and CDR2 FQNNGV. Germline trimming cut 6 bases from V and 7 bases from J; bases unmatched to any gene: 17. Profiled with immunoSEQ multiplex PCR; TCRdb holds only in-frame clones, not every one. This table has about 29,000 clones, nearly 80% appearing once. CD4+ T cells from unexposed donors were obtained before the COVID-19 pandemic (2011-2018). The cells were cultured for under 13 days before CD4+ T cells were isolated. As cell numbers allowed, unexposed-donor CD4+ T cells faced SARS-CoV-2 S/N and four cold-coronavirus spikes. Each well had about 2.1 million PBMCs in about 5% human AB serum with IL-2. In regard to this clone: Its antigen is unidentified.

The chain is built from TRBV11-2 and TRBJ1-4; 10 bases agree with TRBD1. This clonotype was sampled from a human donor in good health. Sequenced material: CD4+ T cells from PBMCs, cultured in vitro. CDR3 sequence (DNA): TGTGCCAGCAGGCAGGGACAGGGGATGAATCCTCGGGGTGAAAAACTGTTTTTT. It yields the protein CASRQGQGMNPRGEKLFF.